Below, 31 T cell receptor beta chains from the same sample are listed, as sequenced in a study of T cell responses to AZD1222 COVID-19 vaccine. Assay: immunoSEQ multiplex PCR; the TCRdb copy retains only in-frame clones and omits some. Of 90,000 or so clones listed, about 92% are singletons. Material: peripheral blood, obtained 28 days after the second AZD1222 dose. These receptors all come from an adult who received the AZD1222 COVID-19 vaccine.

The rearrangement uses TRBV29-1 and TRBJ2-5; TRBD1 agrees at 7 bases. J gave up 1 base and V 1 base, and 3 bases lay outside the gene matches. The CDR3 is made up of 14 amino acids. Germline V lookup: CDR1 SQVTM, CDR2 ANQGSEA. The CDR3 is CSVEGHRGQETQYF. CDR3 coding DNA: TGCAGCGTTGAAGGACACAGGGGCCAAGAGACCCAGTACTTC.

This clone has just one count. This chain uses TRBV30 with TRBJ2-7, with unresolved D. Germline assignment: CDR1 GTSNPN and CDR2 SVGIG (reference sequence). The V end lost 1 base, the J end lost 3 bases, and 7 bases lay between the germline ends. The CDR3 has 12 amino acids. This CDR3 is CAWSEGSYEQYF. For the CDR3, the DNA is TGTGCCTGGAGTGAGGGAAGCTACGAGCAGTACTTC.

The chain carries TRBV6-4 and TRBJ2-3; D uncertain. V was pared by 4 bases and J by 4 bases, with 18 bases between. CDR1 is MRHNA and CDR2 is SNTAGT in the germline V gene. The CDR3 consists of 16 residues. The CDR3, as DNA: TGTGCCAGCAGTGCCGATGGTATCGTAGGCTCAGATACGCAGTATTTT. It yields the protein CASSADGIVGSDTQYF.

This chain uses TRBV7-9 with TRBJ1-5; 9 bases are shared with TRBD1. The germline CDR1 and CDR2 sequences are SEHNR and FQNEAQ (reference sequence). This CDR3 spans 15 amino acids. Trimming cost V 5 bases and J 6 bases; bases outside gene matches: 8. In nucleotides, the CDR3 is TGTGCCAGCAGCCCTGGGACAGGGAGGGGTCAGCCCCAGCATTTT. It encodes CASSPGTGRGQPQHF. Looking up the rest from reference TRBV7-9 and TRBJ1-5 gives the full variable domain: DTGVSQNPRHKITKRGQNVTFRCDPISEHNRLYWYRQTLGQGPEFLTYFQNEAQLEKSRLLSDRFSAERPKGSFSTLEIQRTEQGDSAMYLCASSPGTGRGQPQHFGDGTRLSIL.

In DNA, the CDR3 is TGTGCCAGCAGAGAAGAGGGAGAAAAACTGTTTTTT. It codes for CASREEGEKLFF. The chain is built from TRBV12-3 or TRBV12-4 and TRBJ1-4; the D is unclear. Trimming cost V 6 bases and J 8 bases, with 10 bases left between them. The CDR3 runs 12 residues.

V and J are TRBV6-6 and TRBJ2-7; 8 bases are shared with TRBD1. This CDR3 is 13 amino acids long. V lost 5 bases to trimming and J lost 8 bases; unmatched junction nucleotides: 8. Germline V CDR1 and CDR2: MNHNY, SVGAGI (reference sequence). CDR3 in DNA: TGTGCCAGCAGTATCGGACAGGGCGCCCAGCAGTACGTC. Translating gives CASSIGQGAQQYV.

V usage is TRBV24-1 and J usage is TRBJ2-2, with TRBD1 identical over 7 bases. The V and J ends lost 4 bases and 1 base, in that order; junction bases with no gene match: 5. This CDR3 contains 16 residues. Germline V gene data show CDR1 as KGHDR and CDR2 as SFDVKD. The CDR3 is CATSDYRGENTGELFF. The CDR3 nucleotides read TGTGCCACCAGTGACTACAGGGGCGAGAACACCGGGGAGCTGTTTTTT.

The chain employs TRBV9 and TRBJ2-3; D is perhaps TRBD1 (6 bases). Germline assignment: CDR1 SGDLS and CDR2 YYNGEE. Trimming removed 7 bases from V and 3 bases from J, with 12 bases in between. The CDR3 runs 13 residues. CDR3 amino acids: CASGGQFTDTQYF. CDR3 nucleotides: TGTGCCAGCGGGGGCCAATTTACAGATACGCAGTATTTT.

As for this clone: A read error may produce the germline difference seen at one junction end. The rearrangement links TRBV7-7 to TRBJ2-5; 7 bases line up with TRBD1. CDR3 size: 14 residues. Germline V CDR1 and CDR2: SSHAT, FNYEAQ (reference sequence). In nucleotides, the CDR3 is TGTGCTAGCAGCTATGCCGGGACAGAAGAGACCCAGTACTTC. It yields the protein CASSYAGTEETQYF.

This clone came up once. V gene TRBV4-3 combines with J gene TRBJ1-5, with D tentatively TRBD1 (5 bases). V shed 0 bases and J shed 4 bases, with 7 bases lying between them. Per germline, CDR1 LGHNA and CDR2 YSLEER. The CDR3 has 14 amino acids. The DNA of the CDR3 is TGCGCCAGCAGCCAAGAGACAGCGAATCAGCCCCAGCATTTT. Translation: CASSQETANQPQHF.

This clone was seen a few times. The CDR3 nucleotides are TGTGCCAGCAGCCCCACTAGTGGGGGAACTAATGAAAAACTGTTTTTT. Amino acid sequence: CASSPTSGGTNEKLFF. The chain employs TRBV3-1 (or the pseudogene TRBV3-2) and TRBJ1-4, with D possibly matching TRBD1 (5 bases). This CDR3 is built from 16 residues. CDR1 is LGHDT and CDR2 is YNNKEL in the germline V gene (reference sequence). The V and J ends lost 4 bases and 1 base respectively, with 13 bases between them.

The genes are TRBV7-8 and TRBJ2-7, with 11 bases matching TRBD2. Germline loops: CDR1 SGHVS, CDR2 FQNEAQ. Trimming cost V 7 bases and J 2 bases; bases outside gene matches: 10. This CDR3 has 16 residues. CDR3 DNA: TGTGCCAGCATAAAACTAGCGGGGGCCCCTACCTACGAGCAGTACTTC. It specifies CASIKLAGAPTYEQYF.

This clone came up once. The CDR3 nucleotides read TGTGCCACCAGCACTGAACAGGGGGCGGCTGGCTACACCTTC. It codes for CATSTEQGAAGYTF. The chain joins TRBV15 to TRBJ1-2; 9 bases fit TRBD1. Germline V lookup: CDR1 LNHNV, CDR2 YYDKDF (reference sequence). J gave up 7 bases and V 4 bases, and 7 bases lay outside the gene matches. The CDR3 runs 14 residues.

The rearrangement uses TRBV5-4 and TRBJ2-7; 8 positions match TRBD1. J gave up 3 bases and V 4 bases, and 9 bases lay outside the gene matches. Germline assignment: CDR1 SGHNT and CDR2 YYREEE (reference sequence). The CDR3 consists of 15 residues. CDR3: CASSPAGTGNYEQYF. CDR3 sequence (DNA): TGTGCCAGCAGCCCTGCCGGGACAGGCAACTACGAGCAGTACTTC.

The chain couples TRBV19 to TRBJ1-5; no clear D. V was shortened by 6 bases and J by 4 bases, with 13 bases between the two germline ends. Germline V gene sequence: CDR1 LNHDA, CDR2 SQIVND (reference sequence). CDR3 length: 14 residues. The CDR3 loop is CASRTLTDNQPQHF. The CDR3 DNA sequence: TGTGCCAGTAGGACACTGACGGATAATCAGCCCCAGCATTTT.

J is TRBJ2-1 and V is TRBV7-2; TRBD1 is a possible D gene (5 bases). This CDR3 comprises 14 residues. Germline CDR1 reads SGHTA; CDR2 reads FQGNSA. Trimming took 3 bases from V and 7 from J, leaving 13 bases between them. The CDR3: CASSFVGWTNEQFF. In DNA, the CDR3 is TGTGCCAGCAGCTTCGTGGGGTGGACAAATGAGCAGTTCTTC.

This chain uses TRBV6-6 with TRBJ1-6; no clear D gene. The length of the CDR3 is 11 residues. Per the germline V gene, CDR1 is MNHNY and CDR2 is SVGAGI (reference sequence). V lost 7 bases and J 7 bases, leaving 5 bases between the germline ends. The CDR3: CASTQNSPLHF. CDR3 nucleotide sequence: TGTGCCAGCACCCAGAATTCACCCCTCCACTTT.

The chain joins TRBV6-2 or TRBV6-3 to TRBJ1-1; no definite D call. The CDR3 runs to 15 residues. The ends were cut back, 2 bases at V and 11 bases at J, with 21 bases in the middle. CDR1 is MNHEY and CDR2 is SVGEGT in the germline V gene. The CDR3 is CASSYRKTPDGGAFF. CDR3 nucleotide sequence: TGTGCCAGCAGTTACCGGAAAACCCCCGACGGTGGGGCTTTCTTT.

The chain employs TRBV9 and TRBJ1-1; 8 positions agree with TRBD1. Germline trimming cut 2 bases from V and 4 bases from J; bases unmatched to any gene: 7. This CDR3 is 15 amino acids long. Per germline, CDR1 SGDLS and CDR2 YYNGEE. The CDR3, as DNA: TGTGCCAGCAGCGTTCGAGTAACAGGGGGCACTGAAGCTTTCTTT. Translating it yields CASSVRVTGGTEAFF.

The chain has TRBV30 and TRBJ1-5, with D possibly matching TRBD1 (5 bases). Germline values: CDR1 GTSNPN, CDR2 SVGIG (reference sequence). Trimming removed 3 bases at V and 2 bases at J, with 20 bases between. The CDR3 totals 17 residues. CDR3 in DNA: TGTGCCTGGAGCCGTGTCCGGCTGGGGGATGGCAATCAGCCCCAGCATTTT. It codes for CAWSRVRLGDGNQPQHF.

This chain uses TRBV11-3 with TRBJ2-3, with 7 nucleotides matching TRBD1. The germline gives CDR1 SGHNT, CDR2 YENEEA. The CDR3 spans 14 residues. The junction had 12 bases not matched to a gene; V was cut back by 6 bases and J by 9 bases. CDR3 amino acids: CASRGQTFTDTQYF. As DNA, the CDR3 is TGTGCCAGCAGGGGACAGACATTTACGGACACGCAGTATTTT.

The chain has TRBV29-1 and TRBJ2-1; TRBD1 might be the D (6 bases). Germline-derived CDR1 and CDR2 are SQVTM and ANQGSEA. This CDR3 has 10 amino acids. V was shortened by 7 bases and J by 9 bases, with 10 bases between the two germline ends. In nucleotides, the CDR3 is TGCAGCGGAGGGGGTGTTGAGCAGTTCTTC. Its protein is CSGGGVEQFF.

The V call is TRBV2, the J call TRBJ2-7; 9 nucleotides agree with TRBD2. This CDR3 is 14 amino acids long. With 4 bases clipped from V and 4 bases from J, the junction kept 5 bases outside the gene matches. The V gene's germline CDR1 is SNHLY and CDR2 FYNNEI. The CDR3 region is CASSGSGGNYEQYF. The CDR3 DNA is TGTGCCAGCAGTGGCAGCGGGGGGAATTACGAGCAGTACTTC.

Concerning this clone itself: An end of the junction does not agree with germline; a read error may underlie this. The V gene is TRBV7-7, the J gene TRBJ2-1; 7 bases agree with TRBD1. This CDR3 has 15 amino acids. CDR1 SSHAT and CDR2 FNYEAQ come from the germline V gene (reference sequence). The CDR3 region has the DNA TGTGCTAGCAGCCTCGGACAGGTAGCCTACAATGAGCAGTTCTTC. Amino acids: CASSLGQVAYNEQFF. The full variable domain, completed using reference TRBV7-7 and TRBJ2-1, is GAGVSQSPRYKVTKRGQDVTLRCDPISSHATLYWYQQALGQGPEFLTYFNYEAQPDKSGLPSDRFSAERPEGSISTLTIQRTEQRDSAMYRCASSLGQVAYNEQFFGPGTRLTVL.

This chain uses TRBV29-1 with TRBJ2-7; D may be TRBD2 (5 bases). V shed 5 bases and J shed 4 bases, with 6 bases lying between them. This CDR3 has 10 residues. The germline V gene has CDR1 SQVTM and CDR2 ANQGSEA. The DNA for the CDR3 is TGCAGCGTTCGGGAATACGAGCAGTACTTC. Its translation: CSVREYEQYF.

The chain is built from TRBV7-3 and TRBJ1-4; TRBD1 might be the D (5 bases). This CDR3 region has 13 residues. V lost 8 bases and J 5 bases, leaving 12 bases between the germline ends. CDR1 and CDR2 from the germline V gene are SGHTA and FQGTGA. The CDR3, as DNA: TGTGCCAGCTCAAGGGGATTAAATGAAAAACTGTTTTTT. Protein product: CASSRGLNEKLFF.

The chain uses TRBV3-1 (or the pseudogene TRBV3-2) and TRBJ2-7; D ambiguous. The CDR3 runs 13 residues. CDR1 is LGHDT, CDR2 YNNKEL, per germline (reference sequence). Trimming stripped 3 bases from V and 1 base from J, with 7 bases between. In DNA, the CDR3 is TGTGCCAGCAGCCATGGATTGTCCTACGAGCAGTACTTC. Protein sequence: CASSHGLSYEQYF.

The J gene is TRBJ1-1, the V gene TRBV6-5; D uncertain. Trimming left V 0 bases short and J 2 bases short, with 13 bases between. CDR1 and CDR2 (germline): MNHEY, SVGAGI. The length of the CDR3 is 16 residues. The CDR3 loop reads CASSYSASRINTEAFF. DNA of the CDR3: TGTGCCAGCAGTTACTCGGCAAGCAGAATAAACACTGAAGCTTTCTTT.

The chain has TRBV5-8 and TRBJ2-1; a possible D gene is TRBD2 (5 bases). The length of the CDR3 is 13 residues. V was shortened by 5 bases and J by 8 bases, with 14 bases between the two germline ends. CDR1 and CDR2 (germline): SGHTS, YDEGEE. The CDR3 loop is CASRAEGSDEQFF. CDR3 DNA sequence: TGTGCCAGCAGGGCAGAGGGCAGCGATGAGCAGTTCTTC.

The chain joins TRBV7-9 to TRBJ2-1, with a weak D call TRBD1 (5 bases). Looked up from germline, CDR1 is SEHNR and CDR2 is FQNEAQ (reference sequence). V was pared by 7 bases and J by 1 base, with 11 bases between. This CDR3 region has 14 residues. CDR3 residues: CASIRDPSYNEQFF. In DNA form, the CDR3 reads TGTGCCAGCATCAGGGATCCTTCCTACAATGAGCAGTTCTTC.

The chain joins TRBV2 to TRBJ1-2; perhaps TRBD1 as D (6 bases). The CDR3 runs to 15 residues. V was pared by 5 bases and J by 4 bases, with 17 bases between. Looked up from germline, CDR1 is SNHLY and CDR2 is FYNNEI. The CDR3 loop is CASSLGQGLFYGYTF. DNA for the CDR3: TGTGCCAGCAGTCTGGGACAAGGGTTATTCTATGGCTACACCTTC.